These 20 T cell receptor beta chains share one sample of origin, sequenced in a study of T cell changes during pregnancy in multiple sclerosis. Method: immunoSEQ multiplex PCR; TCRdb's copy keeps in-frame clones and lacks some. Of tens of thousands of clones listed, almost 95% were seen once; the top ten hold over 0.85%. This specimen was CD4+ T cells from peripheral blood mononuclear cells, taken in the second trimester of pregnancy. The source is a female donor in good health, enrolled as a control in a pregnancy study.

The gene calls are TRBV7-2 and TRBJ1-5; 7 nucleotides match TRBD1. Germline V gene data show CDR1 as SGHTA and CDR2 as FQGNSA. Germline trimming cut 3 bases from V and 0 bases from J; bases unmatched to any gene: 2. This CDR3 has 15 amino acids. The DNA of the CDR3 is TGTGCCAGCAGCTTTACAGGGGTTAGCAATCAGCCCCAGCATTTT. It codes for CASSFTGVSNQPQHF. Looking up the rest from reference TRBV7-2 and TRBJ1-5 gives the full variable domain: GAGVSQSPSNKVTEKGKDVELRCDPISGHTALYWYRQSLGQGLEFLIYFQGNSAPDKSGLPSDRFSAERTGGSVSTLTIQRTQQEDSAVYLCASSFTGVSNQPQHFGDGTRLSIL.

V usage is TRBV7-2 and J usage is TRBJ2-7, with D hard to call. There are 15 residues in the CDR3. Trimming removed 1 base from V and 2 bases from J, with 12 bases in between. In germline, CDR1 is SGHTA, CDR2 FQGNSA. For the CDR3, the DNA is TGTGCCAGCAGCTTAGTACCGGGTCAAGCCTACGAGCAGTACTTC. It yields the protein CASSLVPGQAYEQYF.

The V call is TRBV10-1, the J call TRBJ2-7; TRBD2 matches at 7 bases. The V segment lost 5 bases and the J segment 2 bases; nucleotides outside the gene matches: 6. The V gene's germline CDR1 is WNHNN and CDR2 SYGVQD (reference sequence). The CDR3 runs 14 residues. For the CDR3, the DNA is TGCGCCAGCAGTCTCAGAGCGGGACCCTACGAGCAGTACTTC. This encodes CASSLRAGPYEQYF.

The genes are TRBV19 and TRBJ2-7; the match to TRBD1 covers 10 bases. Trimming cost V 6 bases and J 3 bases; bases outside gene matches: 5. This CDR3 spans 14 amino acids. Germline V lookup: CDR1 LNHDA, CDR2 SQIVND (reference sequence). The CDR3 is CASRGGTGDYEQYF. DNA of the CDR3: TGTGCCAGTAGGGGCGGGACAGGGGACTACGAGCAGTACTTC.

J is TRBJ2-5 and V is TRBV5-1; D remains ambiguous. V was clipped by 3 bases and J by 5 bases, with 14 bases between them. The CDR3 runs 14 residues. Germline assignment: CDR1 SGHRS and CDR2 YFSETQ. DNA for the CDR3: TGCGCCAGCAGCTCGTCCCAGGTTGGGGAGACCCAGTACTTC. Translated: CASSSSQVGETQYF.

The chain carries TRBV4-2 and TRBJ2-5, with 9 bases fitting TRBD2. This CDR3 is 14 amino acids long. Trimming removed 4 bases from V and 5 bases from J; junction bases left unmatched: 5. Germline CDR1 LGHNA, CDR2 YNFKEQ. In nucleotides, the CDR3 is TGTGCCAGCAGCCTCTCTGCGGGGGGGGAGACCCAGTACTTC. Protein product: CASSLSAGGETQYF.

The chain has TRBV7-9 and TRBJ2-7, with 10 nucleotides matching TRBD1. From germline, CDR1 is SEHNR and CDR2 FQNEAQ (reference sequence). CDR3 length: 19 residues. Trimming cost V 3 bases and J 0 bases; bases outside gene matches: 14. The CDR3 here is CASSLWGLKRQGASYEQYF. CDR3 DNA sequence: TGTGCCAGCAGCTTGTGGGGCTTGAAAAGACAGGGGGCCTCCTACGAGCAGTACTTC.

This clone has only one observation. V and J are TRBV9 and TRBJ2-3; 7 bases are a match to TRBD2. CDR3 length: 15 amino acids. Germline CDR1 and CDR2: SGDLS and YYNGEE. The ends lost 0 bases at V and 3 bases at J; junction bases unmatched: 4. The CDR3 region is CASSVGLRETDTQYF. CDR3 sequence (DNA): TGTGCCAGCAGCGTAGGGTTGCGGGAGACAGATACGCAGTATTTT.

The chain carries TRBV6-1 and TRBJ2-7; 10 bases line up with TRBD1. This CDR3 spans 13 amino acids. V lost 9 bases and J lost 4; bases outside the gene matches: 6. Germline assignment: CDR1 MNHNS and CDR2 SASEGT. The CDR3 is CASPGQGPYEQYF. The CDR3 DNA is TGTGCCAGTCCGGGACAGGGGCCTTACGAGCAGTACTTC.

The chain joins TRBV2 to TRBJ1-5; D may be TRBD1 (5 bases). There are 14 residues in the CDR3. Per germline, CDR1 SNHLY and CDR2 FYNNEI. V was trimmed by 5 bases and J by 4 bases, leaving 12 bases between them. The CDR3 loop reads CASSLRASNQPQHF. CDR3 nucleotides: TGTGCCAGCAGTCTCAGGGCTAGTAATCAGCCCCAGCATTTT.

The chain uses TRBV5-1 and TRBJ1-1; 8 bases align to TRBD1. Germline V gene sequence: CDR1 SGHRS, CDR2 YFSETQ. Trimming took 4 bases from V and 4 from J; bases not matched to a gene: 9. The CDR3 contains 15 residues. This CDR3 is CASSKQTGGSTEAFF. The CDR3 DNA sequence: TGCGCCAGCAGCAAACAAACAGGGGGGAGCACTGAAGCTTTCTTT.

The DNA of the CDR3 is TGTGCCAGCAGTTTAATTAGTAGAGATACGCAGTATTTT. It encodes CASSLISRDTQYF. This chain connects TRBV27 to TRBJ2-3; no definite D call. The CDR3 extends over 13 amino acids. The germline V gene has CDR1 MNHEY and CDR2 SMNVEV (reference sequence). The V end was cut by 2 bases, the J end by 5 bases, with 8 bases between.

This chain uses TRBV19 with TRBJ2-3; D perhaps matches TRBD2 (5 bases). The germline CDR1 and CDR2 sequences are LNHDA and SQIVND (reference sequence). The CDR3 contains 14 residues. V lost 6 bases and J lost 6, with 16 bases in between. CDR3 DNA sequence: TGTGCCAGTAGGGCCGGGGTAGCTACGGATACGCAGTATTTT. This gives the protein CASRAGVATDTQYF. The full variable domain, rest sourced from reference TRBV19 and TRBJ2-3, is DGGITQSPKYLFRKEGQNVTLSCEQNLNHDAMYWYRQDPGQGLRLIYYSQIVNDFQKGDIAEGYSVSREKKESFPLTVTSAQKNPTAFYLCASRAGVATDTQYFGPGTRLTVL.

V usage is TRBV18 and J usage is TRBJ2-1; TRBD1 agrees at 10 bases. Germline V gene lookup returns CDR1 KGHSH and CDR2 LQKENI. J gave up 12 bases and V 6 bases, and 11 bases lay outside the gene matches. CDR3 length equals 14 residues. The CDR3, as DNA: TGTGCCAGCTCCCCCGGGACAGGGGACCGCCCGCAGTTCTTC. Translation: CASSPGTGDRPQFF.

The chain combines TRBV18 with TRBJ1-5; TRBD1 matches at 8 bases. The trim removed 10 bases at V and 0 bases at J, leaving 17 bases unmatched. The length of the CDR3 is 18 residues. The germline gives CDR1 KGHSH, CDR2 LQKENI. The CDR3 DNA is TGTGCCACAGAAGCCCGGACAGGGAAAACATATAGCAATCAGCCCCAGCATTTT. Translating it yields CATEARTGKTYSNQPQHF. The complete variable domain, with remaining parts taken from reference TRBV18 and TRBJ1-5, reads NAGVMQNPRHLVRRRGQEARLRCSPMKGHSHVYWYRQLPEEGLKFMVYLQKENIIDESGMPKERFSAEFPKEGPSILRIQQVVRGDSAAYFCATEARTGKTYSNQPQHFGDGTRLSIL.

This chain links TRBV10-2 with TRBJ2-5; D perhaps matches TRBD2 (6 bases). The CDR3 contains 15 residues. Germline V gene data show CDR1 as WSHSY and CDR2 as SAAADI. Trimming removed 1 base from V and 7 bases from J, with 16 bases in between. The CDR3 reads CASSEFGTVAVTQYF. CDR3 bases: TGCGCCAGCAGTGAGTTCGGAACGGTAGCGGTGACCCAGTACTTC.

V usage is TRBV28 and J usage is TRBJ2-3; 7 nucleotides line up with TRBD2. The CDR3 runs to 15 residues. The ends lost 4 bases at V and 3 bases at J; junction bases unmatched: 7. The germline gives CDR1 MDHEN, CDR2 SYDVKM. In nucleotides, the CDR3 is TGTGCCAGCAGTTGGGGAGGGCGTGGGACAGATACGCAGTATTTT. Translating gives CASSWGGRGTDTQYF.

This sequence joins TRBV6-5 and TRBJ1-1, with D tentatively TRBD1 (5 bases). Germline lookup yields CDR1 MNHEY and CDR2 SVGAGI. The CDR3 runs 13 residues. V lost 6 bases, J lost 1 base, and 9 bases lay in between. CDR3 coding DNA: TGTGCCAGCAGCTTTACAGGGAACACTGAAGCTTTCTTT. Amino acids: CASSFTGNTEAFF.

V and J are TRBV5-5 and TRBJ2-5, with 9 bases lining up with TRBD2. Germline CDR1 is SGHKS and CDR2 is YYEKEE (reference sequence). This CDR3 is built from 16 residues. With V trimmed by 2 bases and J by 2 bases, 7 bases remained unmatched. The CDR3 nucleotides are TGTGCCAGCAGCTTCGGCGCGACTAGCGGACAAGAGACCCAGTACTTC. This gives the protein CASSFGATSGQETQYF.

The J gene is TRBJ1-6, the V gene TRBV2; 8 bases fit TRBD1. CDR1 is SNHLY, CDR2 FYNNEI, per germline. With 7 bases clipped from V and 4 bases from J, the junction kept 9 bases outside the gene matches. The CDR3 runs 16 residues. CDR3 sequence: CASTPRGRRYNSPLHF. The DNA of the CDR3 is TGTGCCAGCACCCCCAGGGGGCGTAGATATAATTCACCCCTCCACTTT.